This T cell receptor (beta chain) was identified in a study of blood T cell repertoires in COVID-19. Study context: Acute-phase and convalescent COVID-19 samples originated in the United States, Italy and Spain. T cells, B-cell-depleted T cells, or PBMCs supplied cDNA or gDNA.

In the original analysis: Amplification of reference gene primers provided the estimated nucleated cell counts. The table came from immunoSEQ multiplex PCR; TCRdb's copy has only in-frame clones and leaves some out. The V and J calls and clone size come from that table; D and trimming were worked out from the DNA. The table includes roughly 300,000 clones, about 90% detected once. Germline CDR1 reads MDHEN; CDR2 reads SYDVKM. The CDR3 length is 15 residues. Trimming removed 7 bases at V and 5 bases at J, with 20 bases between. This sequence joins TRBV28 and TRBJ2-5; tentatively, D is TRBD1 (5 bases). The sample taken for sequencing was peripheral blood. This TCR derives from a woman aged 50 to 65 who had recovered from COVID-19. The CDR3 sequence: CASTPGDRVFETQYF. CDR3 sequence (DNA): TGTGCCAGCACCCCCGGCGACAGAGTTTTTGAGACCCAGTACTTC. Based on the CDR3 plus reference TRBV28 and TRBJ2-5, the full variable domain is DVKVTQSSRYLVKRTGEKVFLECVQDMDHENMFWYRQDPGLGLRLIYFSYDVKMKEKGDIPEGYSVSREKKERFSLILESASTNQTSMYLCASTPGDRVFETQYFGPGTRLLVL.